This TCR beta chain was obtained from a study of T cell responses to AZD1222 COVID-19 vaccine. Study-wide results and limits: With dominance at 160-218 and 743-854, vaccine-associated CD4 TCRs spanned spike. Among spike-specific TCRs, nearly half reportedly target unmutated variant regions. None of the repertoires were sampled until the peak T cell response had passed.

There are 13 residues in the CDR3. V was trimmed by 5 bases and J by 3 bases, leaving 8 bases between them. Germline values: CDR1 MNHEY, CDR2 SVGEGT. Worth noting for this clone: What it binds is not known.

The assay was immunoSEQ multiplex PCR, and TCRdb's table has in-frame clones only and misses some. The sample records 100,000 or so clones, approximately 86% being singletons. This receptor was taken from an adult in good health. The source material was peripheral blood, sampled on day 0 of AZD1222 vaccination. The chain employs TRBV6-2 or TRBV6-3 and TRBJ1-5; D unresolved. The chain's CDR3 is CASSPQNNQPQHF. Written as DNA, the CDR3 is TGTGCCAGCAGTCCACAAAACAATCAGCCCCAGCATTTT.